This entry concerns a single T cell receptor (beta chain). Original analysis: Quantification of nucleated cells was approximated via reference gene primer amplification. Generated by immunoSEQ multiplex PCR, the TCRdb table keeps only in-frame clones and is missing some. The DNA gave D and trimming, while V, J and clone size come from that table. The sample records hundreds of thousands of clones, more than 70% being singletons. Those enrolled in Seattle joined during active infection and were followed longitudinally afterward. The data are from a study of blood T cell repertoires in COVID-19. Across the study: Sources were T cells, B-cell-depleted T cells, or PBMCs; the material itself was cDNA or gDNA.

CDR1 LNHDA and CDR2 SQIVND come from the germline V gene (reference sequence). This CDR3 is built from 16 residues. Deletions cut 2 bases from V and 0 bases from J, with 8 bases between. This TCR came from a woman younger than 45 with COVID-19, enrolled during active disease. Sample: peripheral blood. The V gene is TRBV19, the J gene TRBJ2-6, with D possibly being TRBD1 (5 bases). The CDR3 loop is CASSINRRSGANVLTF. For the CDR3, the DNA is TGTGCCAGTAGTATAAACAGGCGCTCTGGGGCCAACGTCCTGACTTTC.